Below are 19 T cell receptor beta chains sequenced from a single sample in a study of OX40 agonist ivuxolimab in advanced cancers. TCRdb keeps only in-frame clones here, not all; method: immunoSEQ multiplex PCR. The repertoire holds tens of thousands of clones, 65% to 85% seen once, with 4.4% in the top ten. Source: CD4+ or CD8+ T cells sorted from blood, taken in a trial of the OX40 agonist ivuxolimab. Source of these receptors: an adult with an advanced solid tumor such as melanoma, head and neck, liver or kidney cancer.

The chain has TRBV25-1 and TRBJ2-7, with a possible D match to TRBD1 (6 bases). The CDR3 runs 14 residues. Trimming stripped 1 base from V and 3 bases from J, with 10 bases between. CDR1 is MGHDK and CDR2 is SYGVNS in the germline V gene. Written as DNA, the CDR3 is TGTGCCAGCAGTGAATGGGGGCTCGGCTACGAGCAGTACTTC. Encoded protein: CASSEWGLGYEQYF.

This chain joins TRBV13 and TRBJ2-7; D not resolved. The CDR3 is 14 residues long. Trimming removed 4 bases at V and 5 bases at J, with 15 bases between. Germline V gene data show CDR1 as PRHDT and CDR2 as FYEKMQ (reference sequence). CDR3 sequence (DNA): TGTGCCAGCAGCTCCAAGACCCGTTTCAACGAGCAGTACTTC. It encodes CASSSKTRFNEQYF.

The chain joins TRBV19 to TRBJ1-6; no firm D call. The CDR3 contains 15 residues. Germline V lookup: CDR1 LNHDA, CDR2 SQIVND (reference sequence). The V end was cut by 0 bases, the J end by 6 bases, with 9 bases between. The CDR3 bases are TGTGCCAGTAGTATAGACGGAGTTGGTAATTCACCCCTCCACTTT. It translates to CASSIDGVGNSPLHF.

The gene calls are TRBV28 and TRBJ1-2; a weak D match, TRBD1 (5 bases). Germline V gene data show CDR1 as MDHEN and CDR2 as SYDVKM. Trimming took 5 bases from V and 4 from J, leaving 17 bases between them. The CDR3 has 15 residues. The CDR3 protein is CASSPPGRGTYGYTF. CDR3 nucleotides: TGTGCCAGCAGTCCCCCCGGGCGGGGGACCTATGGCTACACCTTC.

Here the CDR3 reads CSALSKETQYF. The CDR3 DNA sequence: TGCAGTGCTCTCAGCAAAGAGACCCAGTACTTC. V gene TRBV20-1 combines with J gene TRBJ2-5; unclear D gene. Germline CDR1 is DFQATT and CDR2 is SNEGSKA (reference sequence). This CDR3 has 11 residues. Between the trimmed V and J ends, which lost 5 bases and 3 bases, there was a span of 7 bases.

This clone turned up a few times. V gene TRBV9 combines with J gene TRBJ1-2; tentatively, D is TRBD1 (6 bases). Germline V gives CDR1 SGDLS, CDR2 YYNGEE. The CDR3 spans 15 residues. V lost 3 bases and J lost 7, with 19 bases in between. The CDR3 spells CASSGQVRKVGGYTF. The CDR3 region has the DNA TGTGCCAGCAGCGGACAGGTTCGGAAGGTGGGTGGCTACACCTTC.

The chain is built from TRBV28 and TRBJ1-4, with 7 bases matching TRBD1. With 3 bases clipped from V and 3 bases from J, the junction kept 4 bases outside the gene matches. This CDR3 has 15 residues. Germline V gives CDR1 MDHEN, CDR2 SYDVKM. The CDR3 nucleotides read TGTGCCAGCAGTTTCCTGACAGGGTCTAATGAAAAACTGTTTTTT. Encoded protein: CASSFLTGSNEKLFF.

The gene calls are TRBV7-9 and TRBJ2-7; 9 positions match TRBD2. V shed 3 bases and J 3 bases; nucleotides not matched to a gene: 6. The CDR3 sequence is 15 residues long. Germline V gene data show CDR1 as SEHNR and CDR2 as FQNEAQ (reference sequence). CDR3 DNA sequence: TGTGCCAGCAGCTTGCCGTCTAGCGGGGTCTACGAGCAGTACTTC. This gives the protein CASSLPSSGVYEQYF.

This clone was recorded once. The rearrangement joins TRBV9 to TRBJ2-3; 8 nucleotides line up with TRBD2. The J segment lost 3 bases and the V segment lost 4 bases, leaving 10 bases of the junction unmatched. The germline V gene has CDR1 SGDLS and CDR2 YYNGEE. This CDR3 has 16 residues. As DNA, the CDR3 is TGTGCCAGCAGCCAACGGGAGGGAATAGGGACAGATACGCAGTATTTT. Encoded protein: CASSQREGIGTDTQYF.

This chain connects TRBV4-3 to TRBJ1-1; no clear D. Germline V gene data show CDR1 as LGHNA and CDR2 as YSLEER. V gave up 4 bases and J gave up 4 bases, with 22 bases separating them. The CDR3 has 17 residues. The CDR3 spells CASSRDPGKVLGTEAFF. The CDR3 nucleotides read TGCGCCAGCAGCCGGGATCCGGGTAAGGTCCTCGGCACTGAAGCTTTCTTT.

V usage is TRBV28 and J usage is TRBJ2-7; D is perhaps TRBD2 (6 bases). Trimming took off 3 bases at V and 6 bases at J, with 18 bases between the two ends. There are 15 residues in the CDR3. Germline CDR1 reads MDHEN; CDR2 reads SYDVKM. The CDR3 sequence: CASSFMRGRRAEQYF. CDR3 bases: TGTGCCAGCAGTTTCATGAGGGGACGGAGGGCCGAGCAGTACTTC. The full variable domain, in which reference TRBV28 and TRBJ2-7 provide the parts outside the CDR3, is DVKVTQSSRYLVKRTGEKVFLECVQDMDHENMFWYRQDPGLGLRLIYFSYDVKMKEKGDIPEGYSVSREKKERFSLILESASTNQTSMYLCASSFMRGRRAEQYFGPGTRLTVT.

A few counts support this clone. The chain links TRBV19 to TRBJ1-6; D unresolved. This CDR3 contains 14 residues. V was cut by 0 bases and J by 10 bases, with 10 bases left in between. Germline assignment: CDR1 LNHDA and CDR2 SQIVND (reference sequence). The CDR3 protein is CASSIEGRNSPLHF. As DNA, the CDR3 is TGTGCCAGTAGTATAGAGGGGAGGAACTCACCCCTCCACTTT.

The chain is built from TRBV5-1 and TRBJ2-7, with D possibly TRBD2 on 5 matching bases. This CDR3 is built from 16 residues. V was clipped by 4 bases and J by 0 bases, with 17 bases between them. Per germline, CDR1 SGHRS and CDR2 YFSETQ. CDR3 sequence (DNA): TGCGCCAGCAGCCCGATCCCTGCGGGCCCCTCCTACGAGCAGTACTTC. This gives the protein CASSPIPAGPSYEQYF. The entire variable domain, with the rest obtained from reference TRBV5-1 and TRBJ2-7, is as follows: KAGVTQTPRYLIKTRGQQVTLSCSPISGHRSVSWYQQTPGQGLQFLFEYFSETQRNKGNFPGRFSGRQFSNSRSEMNVSTLELGDSALYLCASSPIPAGPSYEQYFGPGTRLTVT.

CDR3 DNA sequence: TGCGCCACCTCCCAATCCGGGACGGCGAATGAAAAACTGTTTTTT. It is translated as CATSQSGTANEKLFF. The rearrangement uses TRBV4-3 and TRBJ1-4; perhaps TRBD1 as D (5 bases). V gave up 10 bases and J gave up 5 bases, with 20 bases separating them. CDR1 is LGHNA, CDR2 YSLEER, per germline. The CDR3 contains 15 residues.

CDR3 in DNA: TGTGCCAGCAGCGTAGCCCTTGGTAGGCACAATGAGCAGTTCTTC. Translation gives CASSVALGRHNEQFF. The chain couples TRBV9 to TRBJ2-1, with unresolved D. The germline gives CDR1 SGDLS, CDR2 YYNGEE. The CDR3 sequence is 15 residues long. V was trimmed by 0 bases and J by 5 bases, leaving 12 bases between them.

This clone was seen a handful of times. In nucleotides, the CDR3 is TGTGCCAGCAGTCCGGGACTATTTGATTCACCCCTCCACTTT. Translated, it gives CASSPGLFDSPLHF. The chain carries TRBV6-5 and TRBJ1-6; TRBD1 might be the D (5 bases). The V gene's germline CDR1 is MNHEY and CDR2 SVGAGI. The CDR3 spans 14 residues. Trimming cost V 5 bases and J 8 bases, with 13 bases left between them.

V usage is TRBV5-1 and J usage is TRBJ1-1, with D uncertain. This CDR3 contains 14 residues. Deletions cut 0 bases from V and 0 bases from J, with 6 bases between. CDR1 is SGHRS and CDR2 is YFSETQ in the germline V gene. The DNA of the CDR3 is TGCGCCAGCAGCTTGGGAGATTTGAACACTGAAGCTTTCTTT. It encodes CASSLGDLNTEAFF.

The chain joins TRBV5-1 to TRBJ1-1; the D is unclear. V gave up 0 bases and J gave up 2 bases, with 11 bases separating them. The CDR3 totals 15 residues. In germline, CDR1 is SGHRS, CDR2 YFSETQ. The CDR3 is CASSLEVGVNTEAFF. CDR3 sequence (DNA): TGCGCCAGCAGCTTGGAGGTGGGAGTCAACACTGAAGCTTTCTTT.

V usage is TRBV5-1 and J usage is TRBJ1-1, with a possible D match to TRBD1 (5 bases). V was shortened by 4 bases and J by 8 bases, with 12 bases between the two germline ends. In germline, CDR1 is SGHRS, CDR2 YFSETQ. The CDR3 is made up of 12 amino acids. The DNA for the CDR3 is TGCGCCAGCAGCACGGGGACGGACGAAGCTTTCTTT. Protein product: CASSTGTDEAFF.